Below, 23 T cell receptor beta chains from the same sample are listed, as sequenced in a study of blood T cell repertoires in COVID-19. Repertoires were generated with immunoSEQ multiplex PCR, while TCRdb's copy carries only in-frame clones and drops some. The profile shows around 190,000 clones, approximately 82% of them singletons. The sample comprised peripheral blood. The source is a human donor in a cohort sampled during active COVID-19.

V and J are TRBV15 and TRBJ2-5; 9 bases agree with TRBD2. Germline V lookup: CDR1 LNHNV, CDR2 YYDKDF (reference sequence). V lost 5 bases to trimming and J lost 4 bases; unmatched junction nucleotides: 8. This CDR3 contains 15 residues. The CDR3 sequence: CATSHLSGSGETQYF. DNA for the CDR3: TGTGCCACCAGCCATCTTAGCGGGAGCGGAGAGACCCAGTACTTC.

V is TRBV6-6 and J is TRBJ2-6; the D gene is possibly TRBD2 (6 bases). Germline V CDR1 and CDR2: MNHNY, SVGAGI (reference sequence). Trimming pared 5 bases from V and 3 bases from J, leaving 20 bases between. This CDR3 is built from 18 residues. CDR3 amino acids: CASSRRDSNLGGANVLTF. DNA for the CDR3: TGTGCCAGCAGTCGCCGGGACTCCAATTTGGGTGGGGCCAACGTCCTGACTTTC.

As regards this clone: Other DNA sequences of this sample code for an identical CDR3. The chain links TRBV7-2 to TRBJ2-7; D gene uncertain. The V end was cut by 1 base, the J end by 0 bases, with 7 bases between. Germline CDR1 reads SGHTA; CDR2 reads FQGNSA. The CDR3 has 14 residues. The CDR3 DNA reads as TGTGCCAGCAGCTTAGAGCACAGCTCCTACGAGCAGTACTTC. It is translated as CASSLEHSSYEQYF.

This clone was detected once. The chain recombines TRBV25-1 with TRBJ1-1; D call uncertain. V lost 2 bases, J lost 6 bases, and 7 bases lay in between. The CDR3 is 12 residues long. CDR1 is MGHDK, CDR2 SYGVNS, per germline. The CDR3 here is CASSENTAEAFF. CDR3 nucleotides: TGTGCCAGCAGTGAAAATACAGCTGAAGCTTTCTTT.

This clone was found a few times. J is TRBJ2-2 and V is TRBV28, with a weak D call TRBD2 (5 bases). The CDR3 runs to 13 residues. Germline V lookup: CDR1 MDHEN, CDR2 SYDVKM. Trimming pared 3 bases from V and 5 bases from J, leaving 7 bases between. The CDR3 DNA is TGTGCCAGCAGTTTTGAGGGTACCGGGGAGCTGTTTTTT. Its protein is CASSFEGTGELFF.

CDR3 protein: CASSYSNQPQHF. DNA of the CDR3: TGTGCCAGCAGCTATAGCAATCAGCCCCAGCATTTT. The chain recombines TRBV12-3 or TRBV12-4 with TRBJ1-5; D is undetermined. The CDR3 consists of 12 residues. Trimming took off 6 bases at V and 0 bases at J, with 3 bases between the two ends.

The chain couples TRBV27 to TRBJ2-2, with D uncertain. This CDR3 region has 15 residues. The germline V gene has CDR1 MNHEY and CDR2 SMNVEV (reference sequence). V was pared by 4 bases and J by 2 bases, with 11 bases between. This CDR3 reads CASSSPPPNTGELFF. CDR3 DNA: TGTGCCAGCAGTTCCCCTCCTCCTAACACCGGGGAGCTGTTTTTT.

The chain joins TRBV5-1 to TRBJ2-7, with a weak D call TRBD1 (6 bases). Germline V gene sequence: CDR1 SGHRS, CDR2 YFSETQ. The length of the CDR3 is 13 residues. V gave up 5 bases and J gave up 2 bases, with 11 bases separating them. The CDR3 is CASSPTGAYEQYF. The CDR3 DNA follows: TGCGCCAGCAGTCCGACAGGTGCCTACGAGCAGTACTTC.

This sequence joins TRBV19 and TRBJ2-7, with D perhaps matching TRBD1 (6 bases). The V end was cut by 1 base, the J end by 3 bases, with 13 bases between. The CDR3 has 15 residues. Germline V gene sequence: CDR1 LNHDA, CDR2 SQIVND (reference sequence). CDR3 bases: TGTGCCAGTAGTATAGTGGGGGCAGCGGACTACGAGCAGTACTTC. Its translation is CASSIVGAADYEQYF. Looking up the rest from reference TRBV19 and TRBJ2-7 gives the full variable domain: DGGITQSPKYLFRKEGQNVTLSCEQNLNHDAMYWYRQDPGQGLRLIYYSQIVNDFQKGDIAEGYSVSREKKESFPLTVTSAQKNPTAFYLCASSIVGAADYEQYFGPGTRLTVT.

The chain carries TRBV7-9 and TRBJ2-7; TRBD1 matches at 8 bases. Germline trimming cut 4 bases from V and 2 bases from J; bases unmatched to any gene: 10. The CDR3 runs 16 residues. The germline V gene has CDR1 SEHNR and CDR2 FQNEAQ (reference sequence). CDR3 in DNA: TGTGCCAGCAGCTCACACAGGGGGTTCTCCACCTACGAGCAGTACTTC. This gives the protein CASSSHRGFSTYEQYF.

This chain links TRBV9 with TRBJ1-1, with D possibly matching TRBD1 (5 bases). The CDR3 loop spans 14 amino acids. Germline-derived CDR1 and CDR2 are SGDLS and YYNGEE. V shed 3 bases and J shed 6 bases, with 15 bases lying between them. The CDR3 DNA sequence: TGTGCCAGCAGCGCCTCGACAGTGCCATCTGAAGCTTTCTTT. As protein: CASSASTVPSEAFF.

This clone was recorded once. The genes are TRBV5-5 and TRBJ2-1; the match to TRBD2 covers 8 bases. V lost 4 bases, J lost 6 bases, and 12 bases stayed unmatched. The CDR3 extends over 16 amino acids. Germline V gene lookup returns CDR1 SGHKS and CDR2 YYEKEE (reference sequence). CDR3: CASSPTILAGGNEQFF. The CDR3 DNA follows: TGTGCCAGCAGCCCTACCATTCTAGCGGGCGGCAATGAGCAGTTCTTC.

This chain joins TRBV5-6 and TRBJ2-7, with D perhaps matching TRBD1 (6 bases). With 1 base removed from V and 4 bases from J, the gap between germline ends came to 9 bases. CDR1 SGHDT and CDR2 YYEEEE come from the germline V gene. The CDR3 spans 13 residues. CDR3 coding DNA: TGTGCCAGCAGCTTGAGGGGGATTTACGAGCAGTACTTC. Translating gives CASSLRGIYEQYF.

This chain connects TRBV9 to TRBJ2-3; 10 nucleotides align to TRBD1. The CDR3 covers 15 residues. Germline CDR1 is SGDLS and CDR2 is YYNGEE. The trim removed 3 bases at V and 5 bases at J, leaving 6 bases unmatched. The CDR3 reads CASSATGGQGDTQYF. CDR3 in DNA: TGTGCCAGCAGCGCGACAGGGGGCCAGGGAGATACGCAGTATTTT.

This chain connects TRBV9 to TRBJ1-4; D remains unclear. Trimming pared 4 bases from V and 5 bases from J, leaving 15 bases between. Germline assignment: CDR1 SGDLS and CDR2 YYNGEE. The length of the CDR3 is 15 residues. The CDR3, as DNA: TGTGCCAGCAGCTCTCGCGTGGGCGAGAATGAAAAACTGTTTTTT. The encoded protein is CASSSRVGENEKLFF.

V and J are TRBV14 and TRBJ2-1, with a possible D match to TRBD2 (6 bases). This CDR3 is 17 amino acids long. Between the trimmed V and J ends, which lost 2 bases and 2 bases, there was a span of 16 bases. CDR1 is SGHDN and CDR2 is FVKESK in the germline V gene. The CDR3 loop is CASSQFLSGSPYNEQFF. The CDR3 region has the DNA TGTGCCAGCAGCCAATTCCTGTCCGGGAGCCCCTACAATGAGCAGTTCTTC.

This clone has more than one count but fewer than ten. CDR3 DNA sequence: TGTGCCAGCAGTACTCCGAGGGCCTACGAGCAGTACTTC. It translates to CASSTPRAYEQYF. The rearrangement uses TRBV21-1 and TRBJ2-7; TRBD2, as called in the table, went unchecked against the DNA. TRBV21-1 is classified as a pseudogene. This CDR3 contains 13 residues.

J is TRBJ2-7 and V is TRBV7-2; 10 bases are shared with TRBD1. This CDR3 has 14 amino acids. CDR1 is SGHTA, CDR2 FQGNSA, per germline. Trimming cost V 5 bases and J 5 bases; bases outside gene matches: 6. The CDR3 DNA follows: TGTGCCAGCAGCCTGGACAGGGGGTTGGACGAGCAGTACTTC. The encoded protein is CASSLDRGLDEQYF.

This chain connects TRBV3-1 (or the pseudogene TRBV3-2) to TRBJ2-1; 9 bases fit TRBD2. The germline gives CDR1 LGHDT, CDR2 YNNKEL (reference sequence). There are 15 residues in the CDR3. With V trimmed by 4 bases and J by 4 bases, 5 bases remained unmatched. CDR3 sequence reads: CASSRTAGGYNEQFF. Written as DNA, the CDR3 is TGTGCCAGCAGCCGGACAGCGGGGGGATACAATGAGCAGTTCTTC.

The rearrangement uses TRBV6-2 or TRBV6-3 and TRBJ1-1; 9 bases agree with TRBD1. V shed 1 base and J 3 bases; nucleotides not matched to a gene: 6. The CDR3 extends over 16 amino acids. Germline lookup yields CDR1 MNHEY and CDR2 SVGEGT. The CDR3 sequence is CASSYFRDRVDTEAFF. DNA of the CDR3: TGTGCCAGCAGTTACTTCCGGGACAGGGTGGACACTGAAGCTTTCTTT.

This rearrangement joins TRBV5-1 to TRBJ1-1; D ambiguous. The V and J ends lost 4 bases and 1 base respectively, with 5 bases between them. The V gene's germline CDR1 is SGHRS and CDR2 YFSETQ. This CDR3 spans 12 amino acids. The CDR3 protein is CASSVGNTEAFF. In DNA form, the CDR3 reads TGCGCCAGCAGCGTCGGGAACACTGAAGCTTTCTTT. The variable domain in full, completed from reference TRBV5-1 and TRBJ1-1, reads KAGVTQTPRYLIKTRGQQVTLSCSPISGHRSVSWYQQTPGQGLQFLFEYFSETQRNKGNFPGRFSGRQFSNSRSEMNVSTLELGDSALYLCASSVGNTEAFFGQGTRLTVV.

The chain is built from TRBV6-1 and TRBJ2-2, with TRBD2 identical over 10 bases. This CDR3 region has 17 residues. V lost 3 bases and J lost 4; bases outside the gene matches: 8. CDR1 MNHNS and CDR2 SASEGT come from the germline V gene. The CDR3 nucleotides read TGTGCCAGCAGTGACAGACTAGCGGGCGAACCCACCGGGGAGCTGTTTTTT. It specifies CASSDRLAGEPTGELFF.

The chain carries TRBV2 and TRBJ1-4; TRBD1 matches 7 bases. CDR1 is SNHLY and CDR2 is FYNNEI in the germline V gene. The CDR3 has 16 amino acids. The ends lost 7 bases at V and 5 bases at J; junction bases unmatched: 13. CDR3 coding DNA: TGTGCCAGCAATACAGGGACAGCCCGTCGGAATGAAAAACTGTTTTTT. It is translated as CASNTGTARRNEKLFF.